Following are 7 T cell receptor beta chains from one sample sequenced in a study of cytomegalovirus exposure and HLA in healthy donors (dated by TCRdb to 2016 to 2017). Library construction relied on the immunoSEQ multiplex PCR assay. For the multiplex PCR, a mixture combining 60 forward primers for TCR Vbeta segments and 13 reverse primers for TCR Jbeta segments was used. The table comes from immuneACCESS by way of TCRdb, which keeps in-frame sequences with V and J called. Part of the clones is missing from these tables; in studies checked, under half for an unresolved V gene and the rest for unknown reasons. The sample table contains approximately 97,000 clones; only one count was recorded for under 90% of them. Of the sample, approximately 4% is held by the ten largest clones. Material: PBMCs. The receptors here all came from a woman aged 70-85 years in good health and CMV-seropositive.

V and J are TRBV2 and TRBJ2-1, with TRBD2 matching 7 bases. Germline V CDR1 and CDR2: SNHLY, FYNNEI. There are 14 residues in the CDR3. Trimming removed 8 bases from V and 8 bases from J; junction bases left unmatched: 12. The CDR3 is CASLREGGSHEQFF. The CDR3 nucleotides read TGTGCCAGCCTACGAGAGGGAGGGAGTCATGAGCAGTTCTTC.

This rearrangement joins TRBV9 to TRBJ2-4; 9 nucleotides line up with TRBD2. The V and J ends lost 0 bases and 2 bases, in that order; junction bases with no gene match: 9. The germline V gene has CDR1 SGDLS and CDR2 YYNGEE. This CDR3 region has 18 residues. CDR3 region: CASSVAVAGVGTKNIQYF. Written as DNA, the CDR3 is TGTGCCAGCAGCGTAGCTGTAGCGGGAGTAGGGACCAAAAACATTCAGTACTTC.

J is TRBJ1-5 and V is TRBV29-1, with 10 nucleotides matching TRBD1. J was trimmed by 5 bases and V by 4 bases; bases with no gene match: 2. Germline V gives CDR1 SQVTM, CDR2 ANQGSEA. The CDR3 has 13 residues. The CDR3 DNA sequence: TGCAGCGTTGGGGACAGGGGCGATCAGCCCCAGCATTTT. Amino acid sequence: CSVGDRGDQPQHF.

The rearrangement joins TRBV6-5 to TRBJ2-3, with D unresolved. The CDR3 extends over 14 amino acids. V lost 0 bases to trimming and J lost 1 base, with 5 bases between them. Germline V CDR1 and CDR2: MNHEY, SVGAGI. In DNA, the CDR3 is TGTGCCAGCAGTTACTCCACTCGCACAGATACGCAGTATTTT. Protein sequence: CASSYSTRTDTQYF.

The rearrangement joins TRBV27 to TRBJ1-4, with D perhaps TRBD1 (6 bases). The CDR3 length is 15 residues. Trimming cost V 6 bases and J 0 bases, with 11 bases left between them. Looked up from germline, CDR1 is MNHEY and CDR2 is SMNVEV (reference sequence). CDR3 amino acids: CASRRTVATNEKLFF. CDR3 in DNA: TGTGCCAGCAGGCGGACAGTTGCAACTAATGAAAAACTGTTTTTT.

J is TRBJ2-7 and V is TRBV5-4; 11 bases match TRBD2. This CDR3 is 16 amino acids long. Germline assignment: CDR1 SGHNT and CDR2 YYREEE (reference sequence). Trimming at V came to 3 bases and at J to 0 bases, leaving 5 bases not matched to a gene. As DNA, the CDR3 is TGTGCCAGCAGCTATTGGACTAGCGGGTTCTCCTACGAGCAGTACTTC. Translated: CASSYWTSGFSYEQYF.

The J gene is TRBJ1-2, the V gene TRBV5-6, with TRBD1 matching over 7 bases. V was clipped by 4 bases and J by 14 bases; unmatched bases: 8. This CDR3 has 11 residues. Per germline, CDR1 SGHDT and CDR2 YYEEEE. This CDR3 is CASSVDRAVTF. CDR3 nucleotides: TGTGCCAGCAGCGTTGACAGGGCCGTGACCTTC.